This TCR beta chain was retrieved from a study of OX40 agonist ivuxolimab in advanced cancers. Sampling times: baseline, cycle 4 day 1, cycle 7 day 1. CDR1 is LNHDA and CDR2 is SQIVND in the germline V gene (reference sequence). There are 14 residues in the CDR3. Trimming pared 8 bases from V and 0 bases from J, leaving 11 bases between. The table came from immunoSEQ multiplex PCR; TCRdb's copy has only in-frame clones and leaves some out. The top ten clones hold 0.33% of a sample with about 93,000 clones, nearly 90% of them seen once. This clone appeared a single time. The sequencing used CD4+ or CD8+ T cells sorted from blood, collected in a trial of the OX40 agonist ivuxolimab. This chain joins TRBV19 and TRBJ2-1, with D perhaps assigned TRBD1 or TRBD2 (5 bases each). The sequence derives from an adult with an advanced solid tumor such as melanoma, head and neck, liver or kidney cancer. The CDR3 coding sequence is TGTGCCAGTGATTCAGGGAGCTCCTACAATGAGCAGTTCTTC. Translating gives CASDSGSSYNEQFF.